This TCR beta chain was profiled in a study of shared clonotypes between healthy human individuals. This clone was seen just once. The antigen remains unidentified. The authors divided CD4+ cells into CD45RA+ naive and CD45RA-negative memory subsets. Assay: immunoSEQ multiplex PCR; the TCRdb copy retains only in-frame clones and omits some. The sample holds about 1.5 million clones, approximately 98% seen once. The study's findings and limits: Clonotype sharing levels among donors were expected to vary with sequencing depth. Unshared clonotypes carried lower generation probabilities than those common to all four donors. Even with large depth, rarefaction showed that sorted-subset sequencing was incomplete.

The germline CDR1 and CDR2 sequences are MDHEN and SYDVKM. Trimming removed 6 bases from V and 5 bases from J; junction bases left unmatched: 13. The CDR3 has 16 residues. The sequencing sample was made of naive CD4+ T cells sorted from blood. The subset: CD45RA+ positively selected. The sequence was obtained from a man aged 25 to 40 in good health. This chain connects TRBV28 to TRBJ1-5; 7 positions agree with TRBD1. The CDR3 nucleotides are TGTGCCAGCAGCTCGAGCCCGGGACAGCGAGATCAGCCCCAGCATTTT. It translates to CASSSSPGQRDQPQHF.